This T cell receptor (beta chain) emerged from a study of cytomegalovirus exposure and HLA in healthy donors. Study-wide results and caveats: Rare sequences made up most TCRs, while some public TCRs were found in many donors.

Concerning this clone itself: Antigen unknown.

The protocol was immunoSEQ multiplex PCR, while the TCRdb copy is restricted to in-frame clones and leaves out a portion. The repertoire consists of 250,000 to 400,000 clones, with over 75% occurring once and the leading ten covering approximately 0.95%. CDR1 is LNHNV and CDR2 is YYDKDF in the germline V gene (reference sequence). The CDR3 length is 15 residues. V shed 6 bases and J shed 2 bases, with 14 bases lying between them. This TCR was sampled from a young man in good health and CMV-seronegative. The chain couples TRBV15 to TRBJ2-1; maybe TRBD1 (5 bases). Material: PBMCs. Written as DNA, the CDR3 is TGTGCCACCAGGCAATGGGCAGGGCCCTACAATGAGCAGTTCTTC. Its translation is CATRQWAGPYNEQFF.